This T cell receptor beta chain was obtained from a study of blood T cell repertoires in COVID-19. The study drew participants aged about 18 to 95 years from under 30 US areas. TCRdb's copy holds only in-frame clones and misses some; the assay was immunoSEQ multiplex PCR. The sample holds 350,000 or so clones, about nine tenths seen once. The trim removed 0 bases at V and 7 bases at J, leaving 7 bases unmatched. CDR3 length: 16 residues. The germline V gene has CDR1 LNHDA and CDR2 SQIVND (reference sequence). Sequencing was carried out using PBMCs or T cells enriched from blood (not recorded which). The chain couples TRBV19 to TRBJ2-2; 8 positions agree with TRBD2. This TCR was sampled from a young woman who had been exposed to COVID-19. The CDR3 spells CASSIDQRELGGELFF. CDR3 coding DNA: TGTGCCAGTAGTATAGATCAGCGGGAGCTGGGCGGGGAGCTGTTTTTT.